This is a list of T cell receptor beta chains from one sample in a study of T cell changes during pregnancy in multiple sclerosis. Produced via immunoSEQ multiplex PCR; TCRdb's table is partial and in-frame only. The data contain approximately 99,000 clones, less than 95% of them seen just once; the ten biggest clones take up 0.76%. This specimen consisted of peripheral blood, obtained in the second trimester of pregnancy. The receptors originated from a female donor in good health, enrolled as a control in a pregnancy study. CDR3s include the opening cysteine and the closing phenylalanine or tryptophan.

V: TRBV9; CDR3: CASSTSGRPDTQYF
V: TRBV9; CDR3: CASSPGARSNQPQHF
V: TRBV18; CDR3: CASSPSGSYEQYF
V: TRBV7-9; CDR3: CASSSRGGMIETQYF
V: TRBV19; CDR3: CASRSSAVLAKNIQYF
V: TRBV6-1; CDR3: CASSELFGGYYGYTF
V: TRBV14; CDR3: CASSDTSGTYNEQFF
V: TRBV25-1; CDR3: CASGLGQGRGYTF
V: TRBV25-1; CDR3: CASSKERGWSGDTDTQYF
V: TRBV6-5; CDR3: CASSYHYRGGNSPLHF
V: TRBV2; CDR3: CASRPQGNGSPLHF
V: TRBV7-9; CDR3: CASSLTAAGEKLFF
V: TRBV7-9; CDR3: CASSPHLSTGTYEQYF
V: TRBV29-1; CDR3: CSVEGDPRGGRYNEQFF
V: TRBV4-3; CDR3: CASSQDYLRLGRQGTQYF
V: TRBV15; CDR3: CATSRDRGGIRGEAFF
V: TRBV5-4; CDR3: CASSPQGEGGYTF
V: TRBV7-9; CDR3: CASSRGDGYTF
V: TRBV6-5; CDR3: CASSPPGYQPQHF
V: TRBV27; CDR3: CASRANRDRGNTIYF
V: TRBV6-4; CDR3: CASSGGTGYGYTF
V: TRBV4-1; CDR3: CASSQDRGGNYGYTF
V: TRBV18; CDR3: CASSPGTGAYQPQHF
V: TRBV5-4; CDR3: CASSLAKLAEINIQYF
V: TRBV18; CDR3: CASSPDRDNSPLHF
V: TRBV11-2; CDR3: CASKPGLAGSYEQYF
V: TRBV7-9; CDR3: CASSLLRVNTEAFF
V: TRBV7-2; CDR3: CASSLVGSSGNTIYF
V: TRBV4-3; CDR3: CASSQAPAGATDTQYF
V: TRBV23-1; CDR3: CASRYRGSYTDTQYF
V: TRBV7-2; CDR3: CASSLDRPTEAFF
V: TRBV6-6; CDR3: CASSTRATSGSGEQYF
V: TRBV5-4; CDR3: CASSSSGTRSSYNEQFF
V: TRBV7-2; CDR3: CASSLRLAGVTDTQYF
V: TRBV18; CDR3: CASSPGTGYGETQYF
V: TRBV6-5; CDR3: CASRSPTGGKYEQYF
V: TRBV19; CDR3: CASSGGGRNPPTYEQYF